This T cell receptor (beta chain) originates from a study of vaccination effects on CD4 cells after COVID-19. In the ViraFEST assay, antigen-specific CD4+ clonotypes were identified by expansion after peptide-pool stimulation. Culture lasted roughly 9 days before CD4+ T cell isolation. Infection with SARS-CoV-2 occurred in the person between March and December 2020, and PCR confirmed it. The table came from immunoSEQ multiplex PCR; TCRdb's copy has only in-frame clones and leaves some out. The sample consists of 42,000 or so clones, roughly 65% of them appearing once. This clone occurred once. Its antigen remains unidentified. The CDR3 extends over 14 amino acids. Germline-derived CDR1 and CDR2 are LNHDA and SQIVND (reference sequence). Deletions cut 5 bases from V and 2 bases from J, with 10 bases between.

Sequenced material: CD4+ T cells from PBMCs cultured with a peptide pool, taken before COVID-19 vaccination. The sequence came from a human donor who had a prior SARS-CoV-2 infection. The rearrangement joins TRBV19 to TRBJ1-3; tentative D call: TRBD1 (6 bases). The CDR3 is CASSVQGTGNTIYF. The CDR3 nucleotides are TGTGCCAGTAGTGTTCAGGGGACTGGAAACACCATATATTTT.